Below, 27 T cell receptor beta chains from the same sample are listed, as sequenced in a study of shared clonotypes between healthy human individuals. The protocol was immunoSEQ multiplex PCR, while the TCRdb copy is restricted to in-frame clones and leaves out a portion. The table records about 470,000 clones, around 79% of them present only once. Sequencing used PBMCs. These TCRs come from a woman between 35 and 50 years old in good health. Some clones in this sample may be carry-over from other donors' samples.

The chain is built from TRBV5-1 and TRBJ1-2; D gene ambiguous. Germline CDR1 is SGHRS and CDR2 is YFSETQ. The CDR3 runs to 14 residues. V gave up 0 bases and J gave up 3 bases, with 9 bases separating them. CDR3 sequence reads: CASSLDPGDYGYTF. The CDR3 DNA sequence: TGCGCCAGCAGCTTGGACCCCGGGGACTATGGCTACACCTTC.

This clone was detected once. This chain links TRBV19 with TRBJ1-5; 9 nucleotides align to TRBD1. The ends lost 10 bases at V and 2 bases at J; junction bases unmatched: 15. This CDR3 comprises 17 residues. Germline lookup yields CDR1 LNHDA and CDR2 SQIVND (reference sequence). This CDR3 reads CATRDRGWIRGNQPQHF. In nucleotides, the CDR3 is TGTGCCACCCGAGACAGGGGGTGGATAAGGGGCAATCAGCCCCAGCATTTT.

This rearrangement joins TRBV11-2 to TRBJ2-7, with 8 bases that match TRBD2. The germline CDR1 and CDR2 sequences are SGHAT and FQNNGV. The CDR3 has 14 residues. Trimming cost V 5 bases and J 4 bases; bases outside gene matches: 7. The CDR3 DNA is TGTGCCAGCAGCCCTTTTGCGGGAGGTTACGAGCAGTACTTC. Translation: CASSPFAGGYEQYF.

In DNA form, the CDR3 reads TGCGCCAGCAGCTTGACTAGCGTCGAGCAGTACTTC. Residues: CASSLTSVEQYF. J is TRBJ2-7 and V is TRBV5-1, with TRBD2 matching 7 bases. Germline V gene data show CDR1 as SGHRS and CDR2 as YFSETQ. The CDR3 is made up of 12 amino acids. After removal of 1 base from V and 6 bases from J, the junction contained 1 base not matched to a gene.

The chain is built from TRBV5-5 and TRBJ2-7; tentatively, D is TRBD1 (5 bases). The CDR3 has 15 residues. Trimming took 7 bases from V and 0 from J, leaving 17 bases between them. Germline CDR1 is SGHKS and CDR2 is YYEKEE (reference sequence). The CDR3 DNA reads as TGTGCCAGCGGAAATGGGGTTGGGGCCTCCTACGAGCAGTACTTC. It is translated as CASGNGVGASYEQYF.

The sample holds a few counts of this clone. This rearrangement joins TRBV5-8 to TRBJ1-1; a possible D gene is TRBD1 (5 bases). The germline V gene encodes CDR1 SGHTS and CDR2 YDEGEE. Between the trimmed V and J ends, which lost 4 bases and 7 bases, there was a span of 8 bases. The CDR3 sequence is 11 residues long. The CDR3 spells CASSHDSEAFF. CDR3 DNA: TGTGCCAGCAGCCATGACAGTGAAGCTTTCTTT.

This clone has only a few counts. For the CDR3, the DNA is TGTGCCAGCAGTTACGACAGGGGGTCAGGCAATCAGCCCCAGCATTTT. As protein: CASSYDRGSGNQPQHF. The chain couples TRBV6-6 to TRBJ1-5, with 9 bases identical to TRBD1. Losses at the gene ends were 2 bases for V and 2 bases for J; bases not matched to a gene: 4. CDR3 length equals 16 residues. Germline assignment: CDR1 MNHNY and CDR2 SVGAGI (reference sequence).

This chain links TRBV25-1 with TRBJ1-1; tentatively, D is TRBD1 (6 bases). This CDR3 has 13 amino acids. The germline gives CDR1 MGHDK, CDR2 SYGVNS. Trimming stripped 8 bases from V and 6 bases from J, with 16 bases between. The CDR3 DNA sequence: TGTGCCAGCGAGGGGGGGCTAGGATCTGAAGCTTTCTTT. It is translated as CASEGGLGSEAFF.

The rearrangement links TRBV30 to TRBJ2-5; weak D call: TRBD1 (6 bases). Trimming stripped 5 bases from V and 5 bases from J, with 18 bases between. Germline CDR1 reads GTSNPN; CDR2 reads SVGIG (reference sequence). The CDR3 totals 14 residues. The CDR3 sequence is CAWGDRRFRETQYF. CDR3 DNA sequence: TGTGCCTGGGGTGACAGGCGATTTAGGGAGACCCAGTACTTC.

This chain connects TRBV11-2 to TRBJ2-5, with TRBD1 matching over 10 bases. The DNA end is more similar to TRBJ2-7, so the J call may be wrong. The germline V gene encodes CDR1 SGHAT and CDR2 FQNNGV. CDR3 length equals 16 residues. The CDR3 nucleotides read TGTGCCAGCAGCTGGACCGGGACAGGGGACGGCTACGAGCAGTACTTC. Protein product: CASSWTGTGDGYEQYF.

The chain joins TRBV5-4 to TRBJ2-5; TRBD1 matches 10 bases. V shed 1 base, J shed 11 bases, and the junction held 11 bases outside the gene matches. The germline V gene has CDR1 SGHNT and CDR2 YYREEE (reference sequence). The CDR3 covers 15 residues. The CDR3 sequence is CASSLPGTGEEAQYF. CDR3 nucleotide sequence: TGTGCCAGCAGCTTGCCAGGGACAGGGGAAGAGGCTCAGTACTTC.

The CDR3 spells CASSLSSRGAKNIQYF. The CDR3, as DNA: TGTGCCAGTAGCCTTAGCAGCCGGGGGGCCAAAAACATTCAGTACTTC. The chain joins TRBV19 to TRBJ2-4, with D perhaps matching TRBD2 (6 bases). Germline lookup yields CDR1 LNHDA and CDR2 SQIVND (reference sequence). This CDR3 is built from 16 residues. The V and J ends lost 6 bases and 1 base respectively, with 16 bases between them.

The rearrangement links TRBV28 to TRBJ2-7, with D possibly being TRBD1 or TRBD2 (5 bases each). Trimming stripped 6 bases from V and 5 bases from J, with 23 bases between. This CDR3 contains 16 residues. Germline-derived CDR1 and CDR2 are MDHEN and SYDVKM. The CDR3 is CASRLGVSDGRDEQYF. CDR3 nucleotide sequence: TGTGCCAGCAGGCTAGGGGTTAGCGATGGCCGGGACGAGCAGTACTTC.

The rearrangement links TRBV28 to TRBJ2-7; D is perhaps TRBD1 (6 bases). Germline CDR1 and CDR2: MDHEN and SYDVKM. Deletions cut 5 bases from V and 2 bases from J, with 16 bases between. The length of the CDR3 is 15 residues. The CDR3 nucleotides are TGTGCCAGCAGTAAGGACAGATTAGCAGCCTACGAGCAGTACTTC. The encoded protein is CASSKDRLAAYEQYF.

This CDR3 is CASSQPGQGSYNEQFF. The CDR3 DNA reads TGTGCCAGCAGTCAACCGGGACAGGGGTCCTACAATGAGCAGTTCTTC. The chain carries TRBV28 and TRBJ2-1, with TRBD1 matching over 10 bases. Trimming at V came to 5 bases and at J to 1 base, leaving 5 bases not matched to a gene. The CDR3 is 16 amino acids. CDR1 MDHEN and CDR2 SYDVKM come from the germline V gene.

The J gene is TRBJ1-1, the V gene TRBV27, with D unresolved. Trimming cost V 4 bases and J 2 bases, with 8 bases left between them. Germline-derived CDR1 and CDR2 are MNHEY and SMNVEV (reference sequence). The CDR3 extends over 13 amino acids. The CDR3 reads CASSYSLNTEAFF. As DNA, the CDR3 is TGTGCCAGCAGTTATTCGCTTAACACTGAAGCTTTCTTT.

V and J are TRBV28 and TRBJ2-1, with unresolved D. V was trimmed by 2 bases and J by 9 bases, leaving 5 bases between them. CDR3 size: 11 residues. The V gene's germline CDR1 is MDHEN and CDR2 SYDVKM. The CDR3 protein is CASSLGFEQFF. The CDR3 nucleotides are TGTGCCAGCAGTTTAGGGTTTGAGCAGTTCTTC.

J is TRBJ1-2 and V is TRBV28, with D possibly being TRBD1 (6 bases). The ends were cut back, 5 bases at V and 6 bases at J, with 25 bases in the middle. CDR1 is MDHEN, CDR2 SYDVKM, per germline. The CDR3 contains 17 residues. The CDR3 loop is CASSVSTGIGSAHGYTF. The CDR3 DNA is TGTGCCAGCAGTGTCTCGACAGGTATTGGGAGTGCTCATGGCTACACCTTC.

The table lists this clone with a few counts. CDR3 DNA: TGTGCCAGCAGCGGATACAGGGTAAAGGAGCTGTTTTTT. It translates to CASSGYRVKELFF. This chain uses TRBV7-6 with TRBJ2-2; D is possibly TRBD1 (6 bases). This CDR3 has 13 amino acids. Trimming cost V 5 bases and J 10 bases, with 14 bases left between them. Germline V CDR1 and CDR2: SGHVS, FNYEAQ.

This clone came up a few times. This chain links TRBV9 with TRBJ1-1; 7 bases are shared with TRBD1. CDR1 is SGDLS and CDR2 is YYNGEE in the germline V gene. The CDR3 extends over 14 amino acids. Unmatched junction bases numbered 13, after V lost 4 bases and J lost 10 bases. The CDR3 reads CASSFTGDAGLAFF. CDR3 bases: TGTGCCAGCAGCTTTACAGGGGACGCTGGGTTAGCTTTCTTT.

In this sample, this clone turned up many times. The chain employs TRBV11-2 and TRBJ2-7, with D possibly TRBD1 on 6 matching bases. This CDR3 is 14 amino acids long. Germline CDR1 reads SGHAT; CDR2 reads FQNNGV. The V end was cut by 1 base, the J end by 6 bases, with 13 bases between. DNA for the CDR3: TGTGCCAGCAGCTTAGGAGTGGCAGGGGCCGAGCAGTACTTC. Amino acids: CASSLGVAGAEQYF.

The V and J genes are TRBV5-1 and TRBJ1-1; the D gene is possibly TRBD1 (5 bases). This CDR3 is 16 amino acids long. CDR1 and CDR2 from the germline V gene are SGHRS and YFSETQ. V was clipped by 4 bases and J by 0 bases, with 16 bases between them. CDR3 loop: CASSPGIRGVNTEAFF. DNA of the CDR3: TGCGCCAGCAGCCCCGGTATAAGGGGAGTGAACACTGAAGCTTTCTTT.

The gene calls are TRBV5-4 and TRBJ1-2; D may be TRBD1 (5 bases). This CDR3 region has 14 residues. V was cut by 6 bases and J by 2 bases, with 14 bases left in between. CDR1 is SGHNT and CDR2 is YYREEE in the germline V gene (reference sequence). The chain's CDR3 is CASTNPGQNYGYTF. CDR3 nucleotides: TGTGCCAGCACCAACCCGGGGCAAAACTATGGCTACACCTTC.

The chain recombines TRBV5-4 with TRBJ2-1; D could derive from TRBD1 or TRBD2 (6 bases each). The CDR3 is 15 residues long. Germline V CDR1 and CDR2: SGHNT, YYREEE (reference sequence). V was shortened by 0 bases and J by 8 bases, with 15 bases between the two germline ends. CDR3 protein: CASSLDLGGQHEQFF. CDR3 in DNA: TGTGCCAGCAGCTTGGATTTGGGAGGACAGCATGAGCAGTTCTTC. Based on the CDR3 plus reference TRBV5-4 and TRBJ2-1, the full variable domain is ETGVTQSPTHLIKTRGQQVTLRCSSQSGHNTVSWYQQALGQGPQFIFQYYREEENGRGNFPPRFSGLQFPNYSSELNVNALELDDSALYLCASSLDLGGQHEQFFGPGTRLTVL.

The chain carries TRBV9 and TRBJ2-2; D might be TRBD1 (5 bases). Trimming took 0 bases from V and 3 from J, leaving 15 bases between them. There are 17 residues in the CDR3. CDR1 is SGDLS, CDR2 YYNGEE, per germline. CDR3 residues: CASSVGGSMRYTGELFF. The CDR3 nucleotides are TGTGCCAGCAGCGTAGGGGGCAGTATGCGGTACACCGGGGAGCTGTTTTTT.

This clone was observed a handful of times. This chain uses TRBV5-6 with TRBJ1-4; no clear D gene. CDR1 and CDR2 from the germline V gene are SGHDT and YYEEEE. V lost 0 bases to trimming and J lost 7 bases, with 10 bases between them. This CDR3 has 14 residues. The CDR3 loop is CASSLGTVSEKLFF. The CDR3 region has the DNA TGTGCCAGCAGCTTGGGGACGGTATCTGAAAAACTGTTTTTT.

This chain joins TRBV7-6 and TRBJ2-2, with a possible D match to TRBD1 (6 bases). Trimming took off 6 bases at V and 0 bases at J, with 17 bases between the two ends. The CDR3 sequence is 17 residues long. In germline, CDR1 is SGHVS, CDR2 FNYEAQ. The CDR3 reads CASSWVGGNANTGELFF. DNA for the CDR3: TGTGCCAGCAGTTGGGTTGGGGGCAACGCGAACACCGGGGAGCTGTTTTTT.